The 10 T cell receptor beta chains below all came from one sample that was sequenced in a study of cytomegalovirus exposure and HLA in healthy donors. Primers for the PCR totalled 60 Vbeta and 13 Jbeta. Data came from immunoSEQ multiplex PCR; TCRdb stores just in-frame clones and leaves some out. The table shows fewer than 250,000 clones, with about 84% occurring only once. Input material: PBMCs. The origin of the receptors is a human donor in good health.

The V and J genes are TRBV5-4 and TRBJ2-2; 11 nucleotides agree with TRBD1. This CDR3 spans 18 amino acids. Trimming cost V 2 bases and J 4 bases; bases outside gene matches: 10. The V gene's germline CDR1 is SGHNT and CDR2 YYREEE (reference sequence). CDR3 sequence (DNA): TGTGCCAGCAGCTTTGGGCCGAAGGACAGGGGGCGCACCGGGGAGCTGTTTTTT. Translated: CASSFGPKDRGRTGELFF.

J is TRBJ2-7 and V is TRBV7-2; a possible D gene is TRBD2 (5 bases). V gave up 1 base and J gave up 4 bases, with 11 bases separating them. Germline CDR1 is SGHTA and CDR2 is FQGNSA. This CDR3 is 14 amino acids long. The DNA of the CDR3 is TGTGCCAGCAGCTTAGGAGGGCTTCTTTACGAGCAGTACTTC. It translates to CASSLGGLLYEQYF.

The chain uses TRBV7-9 and TRBJ1-1; 7 bases line up with TRBD1. This CDR3 region has 15 residues. Germline assignment: CDR1 SEHNR and CDR2 FQNEAQ (reference sequence). V lost 5 bases, J lost 2 bases, and 8 bases stayed unmatched. The chain's CDR3 is CASSRGTARNTEAFF. The DNA for the CDR3 is TGTGCCAGCAGCCGCGGGACAGCCCGAAACACTGAAGCTTTCTTT.

The CDR3 bases are TGTGCCAGCATCGGGAGTACGGAGACCCAGTACTTC. This translates into CASIGSTETQYF. This chain links TRBV6-5 with TRBJ2-5; D is perhaps TRBD2 (6 bases). In germline, CDR1 is MNHEY, CDR2 SVGAGI. The ends were cut back, 7 bases at V and 5 bases at J, with 11 bases in the middle. The CDR3 totals 12 residues.

This clone has a handful of counts. V and J are TRBV7-2 and TRBJ2-3; D possibly corresponds to TRBD2 (6 bases). The CDR3 spans 17 residues. The germline V and J ends were trimmed by 5 bases and 6 bases, with 24 bases remaining between them. Germline V gives CDR1 SGHTA, CDR2 FQGNSA. The CDR3 spells CASSLGASGGLTDTQYF. The CDR3 nucleotides are TGTGCCAGCAGCCTGGGCGCGTCGGGTGGACTAACGGATACGCAGTATTTT.

The chain is built from TRBV2 and TRBJ1-1, with unresolved D. CDR1 SNHLY and CDR2 FYNNEI come from the germline V gene. The CDR3 has 14 residues. V was pared by 0 bases and J by 2 bases, with 7 bases between. CDR3 amino acids: CASSEATLNTEAFF. CDR3 sequence (DNA): TGTGCCAGCAGTGAAGCGACACTCAACACTGAAGCTTTCTTT.

The V gene is TRBV5-1, the J gene TRBJ2-1; no reliable D call. With 1 base removed from V and 3 bases from J, the gap between germline ends came to 8 bases. This CDR3 has 14 residues. The germline V gene encodes CDR1 SGHRS and CDR2 YFSETQ. CDR3 coding DNA: TGCGCCAGCAGCTTGACAGAGCTCTACAATGAGCAGTTCTTC. Translated, it gives CASSLTELYNEQFF.

The rearrangement uses TRBV5-1 and TRBJ2-1; D not certain. Trimming pared 0 bases from V and 5 bases from J, leaving 12 bases between. CDR1 and CDR2 (germline): SGHRS, YFSETQ. This CDR3 spans 15 amino acids. CDR3 region: CASSLEVEANNEQFF. The CDR3 DNA sequence: TGCGCCAGCAGCTTGGAGGTTGAAGCGAACAATGAGCAGTTCTTC.

Here the CDR3 reads CASSWTVGIRRGNEQFF. The CDR3 coding sequence is TGTGCCAGCAGCTGGACCGTGGGTATCCGGAGAGGGAATGAGCAGTTCTTC. The rearrangement links TRBV7-2 to TRBJ2-1; TRBD2 might be the D (5 bases). Trimming took off 4 bases at V and 7 bases at J, with 23 bases between the two ends. Germline V lookup: CDR1 SGHTA, CDR2 FQGNSA. This CDR3 spans 17 amino acids.

On this clone: This same CDR3 is encoded by further DNA sequences in the sample. The rearrangement links TRBV7-2 to TRBJ2-5; 12 bases fit TRBD2. The length of the CDR3 is 18 residues. The V gene's germline CDR1 is SGHTA and CDR2 FQGNSA. The V segment lost 1 base and the J segment 4 bases; nucleotides outside the gene matches: 10. This chain's CDR3 is CASSLEGLAGGLRETQYF. DNA for the CDR3: TGTGCCAGCAGCTTAGAAGGGCTAGCGGGAGGGTTGCGAGAGACCCAGTACTTC.